This T cell receptor (beta chain) was profiled in a study of PD-1 blockade in classical Hodgkin lymphoma. Regarding the study as a whole: TCR diversity rose significantly by C4D1 in CD4+ but not CD8+ cells.

Clones were sequenced by immunoSEQ multiplex PCR, and TCRdb holds only the in-frame ones, with some missing. The sample records roughly 15,000 clones, roughly 80% being singletons. On this clone: Its antigen is unidentified.

Germline V gene data show CDR1 as MNHEY and CDR2 as SVGAGI. The CDR3 runs to 13 residues. With 0 bases removed from V and 7 bases from J, the gap between germline ends came to 7 bases. Time point of the sample: cycle 4 day 1 (C4D1), after 6 weeks of nivolumab. No patient escaped relapse after autologous stem cell transplantation, and brentuximab vedotin exposure varied. Responses achieved at best were complete response, partial response or progressive disease. The origin of this receptor is a human donor with classical Hodgkin lymphoma. The chain uses TRBV6-5 and TRBJ2-1, with D unresolved. The sequences come from peripheral blood mononuclear cells (PBMCs), collected before the fourth cycle of nivolumab. The CDR3 here is CASSYSSRNEQFF. DNA of the CDR3: TGTGCCAGCAGTTACTCAAGCCGAAATGAGCAGTTCTTC.